Listed below are T cell receptor beta chains from one sample, sequenced in a study of early T cells in non-severe SARS-CoV-2 infection. Each CDR3 protein gets one entry after TCRdb re-called the 5' RACE reads with MiXCR. The sample holds about 67,000 distinct CDR3 sequences, less than 12% seen once. The sequences come from whole blood, collected at baseline. These receptors all stem from an adult who was a healthcare worker with PCR-confirmed SARS-CoV-2 infection or an uninfected control (not recorded which). Each CDR3 is given with its conserved first and last residue. The D gene is left open where the match is weak. Only part of the rows carry a size: once, few, many, or a class if the clone is expanded.

-	TRBD1	TRBV4-3	TRBJ2-2	CASSQEIRQGNTGELFF	TGCGCCAGCAGCCAAGAAATAAGACAGGGGAACACCGGGGAGCTGTTTTTT
few	-	TRBV9	TRBJ2-5	CASSNPGGGKETQYF	TGTGCCAGCAGCAACCCCGGGGGAGGCAAAGAGACCCAGTACTTC
few	TRBD1	TRBV10-3	TRBJ1-6	CAIRPGQGGDNSPLHF	TGTGCCATCAGACCGGGACAGGGTGGGGATAATTCACCCCTCCACTTT
many	TRBD1	TRBV18	TRBJ1-2	CASSLGQGAYYGYTF	TGTGCCAGCTCACTGGGGCAGGGGGCGTACTATGGCTACACCTTC
-	-	TRBV7-2	TRBJ2-7	CASSTGTQVIYEQYF	TGTGCCAGCAGCACCGGGACGCAAGTTATCTACGAGCAGTACTTC
few	-	TRBV29-1	TRBJ2-7	CSVDSQGSYEQYF	TGCAGCGTTGACTCTCAGGGCTCCTACGAGCAGTACTTC
few	-	TRBV7-9	TRBJ2-7	CASSFTSTEQYF	TGTGCCAGCAGCTTTACCTCGACCGAGCAGTACTTC
-	TRBD2	TRBV30	TRBJ2-2	CAWTITSGGTGELFF	TGTGCCTGGACTATCACTAGCGGGGGCACCGGGGAGCTGTTTTTT
many	-	TRBV24-1	TRBJ2-5	CATSEGGDEETQYF	TGTGCCACCAGTGAAGGCGGGGATGAAGAGACCCAGTACTTC
-	TRBD1	TRBV11-1	TRBJ1-1	CASSRTGVPLEAFF	TGTGCCAGCAGCCGGACAGGGGTTCCATTAGAAGCTTTCTTT
once	-	TRBV4-2	TRBJ1-2	CASSQDLAMGYYGYTF	TGTGCCAGCAGCCAAGATCTTGCCATGGGCTACTATGGCTACACCTTC
-	-	TRBV5-4	TRBJ2-5	CASSFEVLETQYF	TGTGCCAGCAGCTTTGAGGTGTTAGAGACCCAGTACTTC
many	TRBD2	TRBV20-1	TRBJ2-1	CSASKDAAGTSGRALNEQFF	TGCAGTGCCAGTAAAGACGCAGCCGGGACTAGCGGGAGGGCCCTCAATGAGCAGTTCTTC
few	-	TRBV5-5	TRBJ1-4	CASSLDSGGRDEKLFF	TGTGCCAGCAGCCTGGATAGTGGAGGCAGGGATGAAAAACTGTTTTTT
few	-	TRBV4-3	TRBJ2-1	CASSQASGLGNADEQFF	TGCGCCAGCAGCCAAGCCTCCGGGCTGGGGAATGCGGATGAGCAGTTCTTC
-	-	TRBV29-1	TRBJ1-1	CSVLLNTEAFF	TGCAGCGTCCTGCTGAACACTGAAGCTTTCTTT
many	-	TRBV4-1	TRBJ1-2	CASSLSQEGYGYTF	TGCGCCAGCAGCTTATCGCAGGAGGGCTATGGCTACACCTTC
many	-	TRBV19	TRBJ1-2	CATTTNGLYGYTF	TGTGCCACCACAACGAATGGCCTCTATGGCTACACCTTC
-	TRBD2	TRBV6-2/TRBV6-3	TRBJ2-1	CASRPPGGSVSNEQFF	TGTGCCAGCAGACCCCCCGGCGGGAGTGTTAGCAATGAGCAGTTCTTC
many	-	TRBV7-7	TRBJ2-3	CASSQGPSPDTQYF	TGTGCCAGCAGCCAAGGACCTTCCCCAGATACGCAGTATTTT
many	TRBD1	TRBV5-1	TRBJ2-7	CASSPDRGTYEQYF	TGCGCCAGCAGCCCTGACAGGGGGACCTACGAGCAGTACTTC
few	-	TRBV7-9	TRBJ2-2	CASSLSGAVTGELFF	TGTGCCAGCAGCTTATCAGGGGCGGTTACCGGGGAGCTGTTTTTT
few	-	TRBV20-1	TRBJ2-7	CSASGQSYEQYF	TGCAGTGCTAGCGGGCAGAGCTACGAGCAGTACTTC
few	-	TRBV2	TRBJ1-5	CASSTSGNNQPQHF	TGTGCCAGCAGCACCAGCGGAAACAATCAGCCCCAGCATTTT
-	TRBD2	TRBV10-3	TRBJ2-1	CAISESWTSGDEQFF	TGTGCCATCAGTGAGTCGTGGACTAGCGGGGATGAGCAGTTCTTC
few	-	TRBV3-2	TRBJ1-3	CASSQASGTEDSGNTIYF	TGTGCCAGCAGCCAAGCTTCCGGGACAGAGGACTCTGGAAACACCATATATTTT
few	-	TRBV29-1	TRBJ1-3	CSVEDGTSSGNTIYF	TGCAGCGTTGAAGATGGGACCAGCTCTGGAAACACCATATATTTT
-	TRBD2	TRBV20-1	TRBJ2-7	CSAPASGTSYEQYF	TGCAGTGCTCCGGCGAGCGGGACCTCCTACGAGCAGTACTTC
few	TRBD2	TRBV5-1	TRBJ2-3	CASSPGLAGDTQYF	TGCGCCAGCAGCCCGGGACTAGCGGGAGATACGCAGTATTTT
few	TRBD2	TRBV24-1	TRBJ2-1	CATSSRLAGTYNEQFF	TGTGCCACCAGCAGTAGACTAGCGGGAACCTACAATGAGCAGTTCTTC
many	-	TRBV4-1	TRBJ2-5	CASSQWQGYGVTQYF	TGCGCCAGCAGCCAATGGCAGGGGTACGGTGTGACCCAGTACTTC
many	-	TRBV28	TRBJ1-2	CASIRSQGLRGYTF	TGTGCCAGCATTCGAAGTCAGGGGTTACGGGGCTACACCTTC
-	-	TRBV6-2/TRBV6-3	TRBJ2-1	CASGDPRKQFF	TGTGCCTCGGGGGACCCCCGGAAGCAGTTCTTC
many	-	TRBV20-1	TRBJ2-5	CSARGGLTTQETQYF	TGCAGTGCTAGAGGGGGTTTGACAACCCAAGAGACCCAGTACTTC
-	-	TRBV6-5	TRBJ1-1	CASSSDRMNTEAFF	TGTGCCAGCAGTTCGGACAGAATGAACACTGAAGCTTTCTTT
many	TRBD1	TRBV11-2	TRBJ2-2	CASRSTGTGVTGELFF	TGTGCCAGCAGAAGTACCGGGACAGGGGTCACCGGGGAGCTGTTTTTT
-	-	TRBV9	TRBJ1-2	CASSVGGRENYGYTF	TGTGCCAGCAGCGTTGGGGGGCGAGAGAACTATGGCTACACCTTC
many	-	TRBV7-2	TRBJ2-1	CASSLAQEQFF	TGTGCCAGCAGCTTGGCACAGGAGCAGTTCTTC
-	TRBD1	TRBV28	TRBJ2-7	CASISRGKGAYEQYF	TGTGCCAGCATCAGTAGGGGTAAGGGGGCGTACGAGCAGTACTTC
-	TRBD2	TRBV20-1	TRBJ2-7	CSAGPLAGGPYEQYF	TGCAGTGCGGGCCCACTAGCGGGAGGCCCCTACGAGCAGTACTTC
many	-	TRBV7-6	TRBJ2-7	CASSLGDGRGEQYF	TGTGCCAGCAGCTTGGGGGACGGGCGAGGAGAGCAGTACTTC
-	-	TRBV27	TRBJ1-6	CASRVGTSDNSPLHF	TGTGCCAGCAGAGTGGGGACCTCCGATAATTCACCCCTCCACTTT
-	-	TRBV2	TRBJ1-1	CASSDPAGRAFF	TGTGCCAGCAGTGACCCCGCGGGGAGAGCTTTCTTT
many	-	TRBV6-1	TRBJ2-7	CASNPGSSSYEQYF	TGTGCCAGCAACCCAGGTTCTAGCTCCTACGAGCAGTACTTC
few	-	TRBV12-3/TRBV12-4	TRBJ1-3	CAGGISGNTIYF	TGTGCCGGCGGGATCTCTGGAAACACCATATATTTT
-	TRBD1	TRBV5-1	TRBJ2-5	CASSLFQGEETQYF	TGCGCCAGCAGCTTGTTCCAGGGGGAAGAGACCCAGTACTTC
-	TRBD2	TRBV2	TRBJ2-1	CASVGGRADYNEQFF	TGTGCCAGCGTAGGAGGGAGGGCCGACTACAATGAGCAGTTCTTC
-	-	TRBV7-2	TRBJ2-1	CASSLLASSYNKQFF	TGTGCCAGCAGCTTACTCGCGAGCTCCTACAATAAGCAGTTCTTC
many	TRBD1	TRBV6-6	TRBJ1-3	CASSPGQTYSGNTIYF	TGTGCCAGCAGTCCGGGACAGACGTACTCTGGAAACACCATATATTTT
many	-	TRBV12-3/TRBV12-4	TRBJ2-4	CASSPLAKNIQYF	TGTGCCAGCAGTCCTTTGGCCAAAAACATTCAGTACTTC
-	TRBD2	TRBV25-1	TRBJ2-7	CASSARRLAGGRYEQYF	TGTGCCAGCAGTGCAAGGCGGCTAGCGGGAGGAAGGTACGAGCAGTACTTC
-	TRBD1	TRBV13	TRBJ1-2	CASSLSRTGGIGYTF	TGTGCCAGCAGCTTGTCGAGGACAGGGGGTATAGGCTACACCTTC
-	TRBD2	TRBV7-9	TRBJ2-3	CASSLESSSGRRYFTDTQYF	TGTGCCAGCAGCTTAGAGTCGTCTAGCGGGCGCCGTTACTTCACAGATACGCAGTATTTT
-	-	TRBV10-3	TRBJ2-6	CAISESGTGANVLTF	TGTGCCATCAGTGAGTCAGGTACTGGGGCCAACGTCCTGACTTTC